The next 25 T cell receptor beta chains were all read from a single sample in a study of cytomegalovirus exposure and HLA in healthy donors. The primer mix had 60 Vbeta and 13 Jbeta primers. Repertoires were generated with immunoSEQ multiplex PCR, while TCRdb's copy carries only in-frame clones and drops some. The data hold approximately 74,000 clones, with over 70% observed a single time. Sequencing was carried out using PBMCs. Receptors originate from a woman aged 40 to 55 in good health and CMV-seronegative.

This clone occurred once. The V call is TRBV5-1, the J call TRBJ1-5, with 7 bases matching TRBD1. With V trimmed by 4 bases and J by 5 bases, 3 bases remained unmatched. CDR1 is SGHRS, CDR2 YFSETQ, per germline. The CDR3 sequence is 13 residues long. CDR3 in amino acids: CASSIDRDQPQHF. The CDR3 region has the DNA TGCGCCAGCAGCATCGACAGGGATCAGCCCCAGCATTTT.

The table lists this clone with a few counts. The genes are TRBV25-1 and TRBJ1-4; D remains unclear. V gave up 7 bases and J gave up 0 bases, with 9 bases separating them. The CDR3 runs 14 residues. Germline values: CDR1 MGHDK, CDR2 SYGVNS. CDR3 nucleotide sequence: TGTGCCAGCACCGAAACGGCAACTAATGAAAAACTGTTTTTT. Encoded protein: CASTETATNEKLFF. Together with reference TRBV25-1 and TRBJ1-4, the CDR3 gives the full variable domain: EADIYQTPRYLVIGTGKKITLECSQTMGHDKMYWYQQDPGMELHLIHYSYGVNSTEKGDLSSESTVSRIRTEHFPLTLESARPSHTSQYLCASTETATNEKLFFGSGTQLSVL.

The CDR3 bases are TGTGCCAGCAGCTTCGAAGCAGGAGGATACAATGAGCAGTTCTTC. Translated, it gives CASSFEAGGYNEQFF. This chain uses TRBV9 with TRBJ2-1; a weak D match, TRBD2 (5 bases). The CDR3 runs 15 residues. The V gene's germline CDR1 is SGDLS and CDR2 YYNGEE. Trimming cost V 4 bases and J 4 bases, with 15 bases left between them.

This clone was counted between two and nine times. This sequence joins TRBV14 and TRBJ1-3; D not resolved. The CDR3 is 15 residues long. Germline loops: CDR1 SGHDN, CDR2 FVKESK. The ends were cut back, 4 bases at V and 2 bases at J, with 12 bases in the middle. The CDR3 here is CASSRLRFPGNTIYF. CDR3 DNA: TGTGCCAGCAGCCGCCTACGCTTTCCTGGAAACACCATATATTTT.

This chain joins TRBV5-4 and TRBJ2-7; TRBD1 matches 11 bases. Germline values: CDR1 SGHNT, CDR2 YYREEE (reference sequence). The CDR3 spans 17 residues. The V gene end was trimmed by 5 bases and the J gene end by 3 bases; junction bases not matched to a gene: 13. The CDR3 coding sequence is TGTGCCAGCAGAAAGGGGACAGGGGGTAATCTGGGCTACGAGCAGTACTTC. Translating it yields CASRKGTGGNLGYEQYF.

A word on this clone: The sample carries other DNA sequences with the same CDR3. The chain is built from TRBV10-2 and TRBJ1-5, with 7 bases aligning to TRBD1. J gave up 7 bases and V 2 bases, and 5 bases lay outside the gene matches. CDR3 length: 14 residues. Germline V gene sequence: CDR1 WSHSY, CDR2 SAAADI. The CDR3 loop is CASSERQGEQPQHF. CDR3 coding DNA: TGCGCCAGCAGTGAGAGACAGGGAGAGCAGCCCCAGCATTTT.

This chain's CDR3 is CASSFDRGTQPQHF. The CDR3 bases are TGTGCCAGCAGCTTCGACAGGGGGACGCAGCCCCAGCATTTT. The chain recombines TRBV5-5 with TRBJ1-5; 9 bases align to TRBD1. V lost 2 bases to trimming and J lost 7 bases; unmatched junction nucleotides: 4. The CDR3 is 14 residues long. The V gene's germline CDR1 is SGHKS and CDR2 YYEKEE (reference sequence).

This clone was detected only a few times. This rearrangement joins TRBV25-1 to TRBJ2-1, with a possible D match to TRBD2 (7 bases). Trimming took 8 bases from V and 3 from J, leaving 17 bases between them. Germline assignment: CDR1 MGHDK and CDR2 SYGVNS. CDR3 length: 15 residues. The CDR3 protein is CASSRPGEGYNEQFF. In DNA form, the CDR3 reads TGTGCCAGCTCGAGACCAGGGGAGGGCTACAATGAGCAGTTCTTC.

This chain joins TRBV27 and TRBJ2-7; 9 bases align to TRBD1. The CDR3 totals 16 residues. Looked up from germline, CDR1 is MNHEY and CDR2 is SMNVEV (reference sequence). The ends lost 5 bases at V and 3 bases at J; junction bases unmatched: 11. CDR3 in DNA: TGTGCCAGCAGTCCCCAGATGGGGACAGGGATCTACGAGCAGTACTTC. Protein sequence: CASSPQMGTGIYEQYF.

This rearrangement joins TRBV6-1 to TRBJ1-1; 8 nucleotides line up with TRBD1. CDR1 MNHNS and CDR2 SASEGT come from the germline V gene. With 4 bases clipped from V and 11 bases from J, the junction kept 12 bases outside the gene matches. The CDR3 totals 14 residues. CDR3: CASSAPDRGRRAFF. The DNA for the CDR3 is TGTGCCAGCAGTGCCCCAGACAGGGGAAGAAGGGCTTTCTTT.

The V and J genes are TRBV27 and TRBJ2-1; 14 nucleotides align to TRBD2. V shed 2 bases and J 8 bases; nucleotides not matched to a gene: 11. This CDR3 region has 18 residues. CDR1 and CDR2 from the germline V gene are MNHEY and SMNVEV (reference sequence). The CDR3 DNA is TGTGCCAGCAGTTTACTTGGACTAGCGGGAGGCCCCTCCTATGAGCAGTTCTTC. Protein: CASSLLGLAGGPSYEQFF.

This chain links TRBV7-3 with TRBJ2-7, with 8 bases matching TRBD2. V was pared by 5 bases and J by 7 bases, with 10 bases of the junction left unmatched. Germline CDR1 is SGHTA and CDR2 is FQGTGA. The CDR3 has 14 amino acids. The CDR3 bases are TGTGCCAGCAGCATATTAGCGGGAACGGGTGAGCAGTACTTC. Encoded protein: CASSILAGTGEQYF.

Note on this clone: An end of the junction does not agree with germline; a read error may underlie this. The V gene is TRBV28, the J gene TRBJ1-2, with 9 bases matching TRBD1. CDR3 length: 11 residues. Germline-derived CDR1 and CDR2 are MDHEN and SYDVKM. CDR3 bases: TGTGCCAGCAGTTTATCCGGGACAGGGAACTTC. Its protein product is CASSLSGTGNF.

The CDR3 loop is CASSVFSGGVDEQFF. For the CDR3, the DNA is TGTGCCAGCAGCGTATTTAGCGGGGGGGTTGATGAGCAGTTCTTC. The chain joins TRBV9 to TRBJ2-1, with 11 positions matching TRBD2. V dropped 1 base and J dropped 8; count of bases not matched to a gene: 5. Germline-derived CDR1 and CDR2 are SGDLS and YYNGEE. This CDR3 spans 15 amino acids.

This clone has just one count. J is TRBJ2-2 and V is TRBV6-4; the D is unclear. From germline, CDR1 is MRHNA and CDR2 SNTAGT. This CDR3 spans 13 amino acids. V lost 3 bases and J 13 bases, leaving 15 bases between the germline ends. This CDR3 reads CASSDQAHSGLFF. CDR3 sequence (DNA): TGTGCCAGCAGTGATCAAGCCCATAGTGGGCTGTTTTTT.

This clone was detected only a few times. This chain uses TRBV29-1 with TRBJ2-7; weak D call: TRBD2 (7 bases). The CDR3 is 13 residues long. V was trimmed by 3 bases and J by 2 bases, leaving 11 bases between them. Germline V lookup: CDR1 SQVTM, CDR2 ANQGSEA. The CDR3 spells CSVDPGGPYEQYF. Written as DNA, the CDR3 is TGCAGCGTTGATCCGGGGGGCCCCTACGAGCAGTACTTC.

CDR3 region: CASSLWGGVFEQFF. CDR3 coding DNA: TGTGCCAGCAGCTTGTGGGGGGGGGTGTTTGAGCAGTTCTTC. This sequence joins TRBV5-4 and TRBJ2-1; 7 bases are a match to TRBD2. After removal of 1 base from V and 9 bases from J, the junction contained 7 bases not matched to a gene. This CDR3 has 14 amino acids. Germline V gene lookup returns CDR1 SGHNT and CDR2 YYREEE (reference sequence).

The chain links TRBV11-3 to TRBJ2-7; possibly TRBD2 for D (6 bases). CDR1 is SGHNT, CDR2 YENEEA, per germline. V was pared by 5 bases and J by 5 bases, with 13 bases between. The CDR3 has 13 amino acids. CDR3 DNA sequence: TGTGCCAGCAGCCACCGGGACTCAGACGAGCAGTACTTC. It encodes CASSHRDSDEQYF.

CDR3 amino acids: CASSFPLQREQFF. As DNA, the CDR3 is TGTGCCAGCAGCTTTCCCCTACAGCGGGAGCAGTTCTTC. The chain combines TRBV11-2 with TRBJ2-1; D perhaps matches TRBD2 (5 bases). The V end was cut by 3 bases, the J end by 10 bases, with 13 bases between. CDR3 length: 13 residues. CDR1 is SGHAT and CDR2 is FQNNGV in the germline V gene.

This clone was counted between two and nine times. The chain employs TRBV10-2 and TRBJ1-5, with unresolved D. V lost 5 bases to trimming and J lost 1 base, with 9 bases between them. The CDR3 spans 14 residues. Germline V gene lookup returns CDR1 WSHSY and CDR2 SAAADI. CDR3 loop: CASSTGLSNQPQHF. CDR3 DNA: TGCGCCAGCAGTACGGGGTTGAGCAATCAGCCCCAGCATTTT.

The genes are TRBV5-6 and TRBJ1-2, with 8 nucleotides matching TRBD1. The CDR3 is 14 amino acids. V lost 3 bases and J lost 3; bases outside the gene matches: 4. The germline CDR1 and CDR2 sequences are SGHDT and YYEEEE. Here the CDR3 reads CASSWTGTDYGYTF. CDR3 coding DNA: TGTGCCAGCAGCTGGACAGGGACTGACTATGGCTACACCTTC.

The chain uses TRBV7-8 and TRBJ2-7; D remains ambiguous. With 6 bases removed from V and 4 bases from J, the gap between germline ends came to 13 bases. Germline CDR1 reads SGHVS; CDR2 reads FQNEAQ. The CDR3 spans 13 residues. The CDR3 sequence: CASRPAATYEQYF. As DNA, the CDR3 is TGTGCCAGCAGACCCGCGGCTACATACGAGCAGTACTTC.

V and J are TRBV10-3 and TRBJ2-7; 9 bases match TRBD2. Unmatched junction bases numbered 15, after V lost 10 bases and J lost 5 bases. Germline CDR1 and CDR2: ENHRY and SYGVKD. The CDR3 has 15 residues. The CDR3 protein is CATLEGARGGDEQYF. In nucleotides, the CDR3 is TGTGCCACCTTAGAGGGGGCGCGGGGGGGTGACGAGCAGTACTTC.

This clone has a handful of counts. V usage is TRBV28 and J usage is TRBJ1-1; tentative D call: TRBD1 (6 bases). The CDR3 length is 13 residues. Germline-derived CDR1 and CDR2 are MDHEN and SYDVKM. The V end was cut by 6 bases, the J end by 3 bases, with 11 bases between. The CDR3 DNA reads as TGTGCCAGCAGCCTACAGGGCCACACTGAAGCTTTCTTT. This sequence encodes CASSLQGHTEAFF.

V gene TRBV19 combines with J gene TRBJ1-4; no clear D. Germline V gene sequence: CDR1 LNHDA, CDR2 SQIVND (reference sequence). The V and J ends lost 5 bases and 7 bases respectively, with 17 bases between them. The CDR3 has 15 amino acids. The CDR3, as DNA: TGTGCCAGTAGTCCATTAGGGTTTGGAGGTGAAAAACTGTTTTTT. Translating gives CASSPLGFGGEKLFF.